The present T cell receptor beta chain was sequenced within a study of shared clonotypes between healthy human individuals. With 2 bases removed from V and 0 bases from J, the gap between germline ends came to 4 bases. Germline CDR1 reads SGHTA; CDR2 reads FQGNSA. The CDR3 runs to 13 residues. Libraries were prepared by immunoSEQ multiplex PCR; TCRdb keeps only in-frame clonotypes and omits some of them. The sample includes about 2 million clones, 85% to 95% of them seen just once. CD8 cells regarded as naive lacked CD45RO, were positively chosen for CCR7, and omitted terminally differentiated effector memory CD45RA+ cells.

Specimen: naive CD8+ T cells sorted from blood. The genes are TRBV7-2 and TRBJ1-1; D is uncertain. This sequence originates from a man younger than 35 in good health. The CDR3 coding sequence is TGTGCCAGCAGCTTAAGCCTGAACACTGAAGCTTTCTTT. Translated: CASSLSLNTEAFF.